The present T cell receptor (beta chain) was sequenced within a study of immune evolution from preneoplasia to lung adenocarcinoma. Repertoires were generated with immunoSEQ multiplex PCR, while TCRdb's copy carries only in-frame clones and drops some. Counted here are 4,500 to 7,000 clones, 55% to 70% occurring once; the ten biggest clones make up over 20%. Points on this clone: Antigen: not known.

This CDR3 contains 17 residues. The germline gives CDR1 KGHSH, CDR2 LQKENI. Trimming took 0 bases from V and 4 from J; bases not matched to a gene: 7. Study findings and constraints: Later-stage lesions seemingly showed higher T cell density and diversity than normal lung. From normal lung to invasive adenocarcinoma, top clone frequencies appeared to decrease.

Source material: FFPE adjacent normal lung tissue. The chain couples TRBV18 to TRBJ2-7; TRBD2 matches at 12 bases. The TCR comes from a person of 80 years or more with lung adenocarcinoma. This CDR3 reads CASSPPGTSGGPYEQYF. CDR3 coding DNA: TGTGCCAGCTCACCACCGGGTACTAGCGGGGGGCCTTACGAGCAGTACTTC.